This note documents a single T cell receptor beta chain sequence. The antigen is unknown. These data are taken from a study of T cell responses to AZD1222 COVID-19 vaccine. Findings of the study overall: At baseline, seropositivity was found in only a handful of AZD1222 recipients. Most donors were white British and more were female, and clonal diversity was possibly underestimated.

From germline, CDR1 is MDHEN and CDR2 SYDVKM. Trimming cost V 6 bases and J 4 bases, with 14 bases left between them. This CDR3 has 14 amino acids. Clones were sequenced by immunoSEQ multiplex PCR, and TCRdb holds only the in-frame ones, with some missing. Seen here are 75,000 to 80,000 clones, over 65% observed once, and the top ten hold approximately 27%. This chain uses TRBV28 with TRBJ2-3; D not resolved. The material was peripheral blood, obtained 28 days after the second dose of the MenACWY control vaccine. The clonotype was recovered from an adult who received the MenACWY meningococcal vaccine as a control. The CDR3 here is CASSLNFGADTQYF. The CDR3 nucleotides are TGTGCCAGCAGCTTAAACTTTGGGGCAGATACGCAGTATTTT.